This TCR beta chain was documented in a study of T-cell reconstitution after alpha-beta-depleted transplantation in children. The sample holds one count of this clonotype. Germline V gene lookup returns CDR1 LGHNT and CDR2 FRNRAP. Deletions cut 3 bases from V and 7 bases from J, with 8 bases between. The CDR3 extends over 12 amino acids. Preparing the TCRbeta library involved the use of unique molecular identifiers. TCRdb redid the calling of the PCR reads with MiXCR, one entry per CDR3 protein. This sample has some 200,000 distinct CDR3 sequences; 14% to 15% occur once, and the top ten carry roughly an eighth.

The sequence came from a human donor who donated a stem cell graft to a child with acute lymphoblastic leukemia. The rearrangement links TRBV12-5 to TRBJ2-3; D is ambiguous. This specimen consisted of PBMCs from the stem cell graft donor, obtained from the stem cell graft. CDR3 in DNA: TGTGCTAGTGGTTTAAGGGATAATACGCAGTATTTT. This sequence encodes CASGLRDNTQYF.